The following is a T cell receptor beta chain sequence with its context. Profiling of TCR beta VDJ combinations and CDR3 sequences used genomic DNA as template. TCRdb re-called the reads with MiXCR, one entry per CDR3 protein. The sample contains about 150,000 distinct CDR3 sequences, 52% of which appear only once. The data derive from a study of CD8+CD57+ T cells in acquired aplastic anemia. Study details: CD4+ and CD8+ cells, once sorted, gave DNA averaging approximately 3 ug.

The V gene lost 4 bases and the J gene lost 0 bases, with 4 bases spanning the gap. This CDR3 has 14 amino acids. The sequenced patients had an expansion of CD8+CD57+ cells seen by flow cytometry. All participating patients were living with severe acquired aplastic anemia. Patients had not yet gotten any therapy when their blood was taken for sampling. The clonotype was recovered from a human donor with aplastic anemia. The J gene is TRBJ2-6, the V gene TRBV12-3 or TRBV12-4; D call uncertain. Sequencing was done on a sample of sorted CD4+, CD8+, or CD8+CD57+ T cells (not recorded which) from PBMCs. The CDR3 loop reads CASSSRSGANVLTF. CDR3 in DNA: TGTGCCAGCAGTTCGCGCTCTGGGGCCAACGTCCTGACTTTC.